This record concerns one T cell receptor (beta chain) sequence. These data originate in a study of OX40 agonist ivuxolimab in advanced cancers. Study background: People who had prior anti-PD-1, anti-PD-L1 or anti-CTLA-4 therapy could take part, and about 37% had some.

Trimming removed 2 bases from V and 6 bases from J, with 13 bases in between. This CDR3 is built from 15 residues. Germline CDR1 SGHVS, CDR2 FNYEAQ. Some clones are missing from TCRdb's copy, which holds only in-frame ones; the method was immunoSEQ multiplex PCR. The table shows tens of thousands of clones, with 80% to 90% occurring only once. The source of this sequence is an adult with an advanced solid tumor such as melanoma, head and neck, liver or kidney cancer. The rearrangement uses TRBV7-6 and TRBJ2-2; maybe TRBD1 (6 bases). Material: CD4+ or CD8+ T cells sorted from blood, obtained in a trial of the OX40 agonist ivuxolimab. CDR3 DNA sequence: TGTGCCAGCAGCTTATCTTCAGGGGTTTCCGGGGAGCTGTTTTTT. Translating it yields CASSLSSGVSGELFF.